The subject of this entry is one T cell receptor beta chain. The data stem from a study of PD-L1 blockade in urothelial cancer. About the study: The patients first took atezolizumab in 2014, receiving 1,200 mg intravenously every 3 weeks.

Assay: immunoSEQ multiplex PCR; the TCRdb copy retains only in-frame clones and omits some. The sample has 100,000 to 150,000 clones; around 88% are singletons. The time point: peripheral blood 6 weeks after treatment start. Germline values: CDR1 LNHDA, CDR2 SQIVND (reference sequence). V lost 6 bases and J 2 bases, leaving 13 bases between the germline ends. The CDR3 consists of 14 residues. The sequencing here drew on PBMCs, taken around atezolizumab (anti-PD-L1) treatment. The chain carries TRBV19 and TRBJ1-1; tentatively, D is TRBD1 (5 bases). The receptor was isolated from a man aged 45-60 years with urothelial cancer. CDR3 DNA sequence: TGTGCCAGTAGGGTCAGGGCCGCTAACACTGAAGCTTTCTTT. It is translated as CASRVRAANTEAFF.